Below are 8 T cell receptor beta chains sequenced from a single sample in a study of cytomegalovirus exposure and HLA in healthy donors. Primers included in the PCR were 60 Vbeta and 13 Jbeta primers. Profiled with immunoSEQ multiplex PCR; TCRdb holds only in-frame clones, not every one. The sample has about 120,000 clones; around 85% are singletons. The sequenced material came from PBMCs. Receptors were obtained from a man between 25 and 39 years old in good health and CMV-seronegative.

V gene TRBV4-3 combines with J gene TRBJ1-6; D not certain. Per germline, CDR1 LGHNA and CDR2 YSLEER. The CDR3 has 16 amino acids. Trimming removed 1 base from V and 7 bases from J, with 14 bases in between. The CDR3 DNA follows: TGCGCCAGCAGCCAAGTTCCCCTTCCGGGAAATTCACCCCTCCACTTT. Translating gives CASSQVPLPGNSPLHF.

This clone has just a few counts. The chain has TRBV10-3 and TRBJ2-6; 9 bases are shared with TRBD1. Trimming cost V 4 bases and J 2 bases; bases outside gene matches: 0. The CDR3 is made up of 15 amino acids. Per the germline V gene, CDR1 is ENHRY and CDR2 is SYGVKD. CDR3 bases: TGTGCCATCAGTGGACAGGGGGCTGGGGCCAACGTCCTGACTTTC. Its translation: CAISGQGAGANVLTF.

The rearrangement links TRBV21-1 to TRBJ2-3; TRBD2 is taken as the D call from the table, unchecked against the DNA. TRBV21-1 represents a pseudogene. There are 18 residues in the CDR3. Written as DNA, the CDR3 is TGTGCCAGCAGCAAAGAGGTGGCCCTACTAGGGTATCCGGATACGCAGTATTTT. The encoded protein is CASSKEVALLGYPDTQYF.

The chain employs TRBV2 and TRBJ2-7; D is uncertain. Germline V gene sequence: CDR1 SNHLY, CDR2 FYNNEI. Trimming shortened V by 3 bases and J by 3 bases, and 6 bases separated the two germline ends. The CDR3 is made up of 12 amino acids. CDR3 coding DNA: TGTGCCAGCAGTGACAGGATCTACGAGCAGTACTTC. This encodes CASSDRIYEQYF.

This clone has just a few counts. The genes are TRBV21-1 and TRBJ2-7; no check of the table's D call, TRBD2, against the DNA was made. TRBV21-1 is noted as a pseudogene. CDR3 length equals 16 residues. CDR3 sequence reads: CASSNGRGLLSYEQYF. The CDR3 DNA reads TGTGCCAGCAGCAACGGGAGGGGACTCCTCTCCTACGAGCAGTACTTC.

This chain joins TRBV18 and TRBJ1-2, with 7 bases matching TRBD1. Germline V gives CDR1 KGHSH, CDR2 LQKENI. V gave up 4 bases and J gave up 6 bases; unmatched junction bases: 11. This CDR3 has 15 residues. The CDR3 coding sequence is TGTGCCAGCTCACAAGGGACAGCTACATTAAATGGCTACACCTTC. Translation: CASSQGTATLNGYTF.

The rearrangement uses TRBV6-1 and TRBJ1-3; possible D gene TRBD1, 6 bases. Trimming stripped 6 bases from V and 3 bases from J, with 15 bases between. This CDR3 is built from 15 residues. Per germline, CDR1 MNHNS and CDR2 SASEGT. CDR3 residues: CASSLLRGFGNTIYF. DNA for the CDR3: TGTGCCAGCAGCCTACTTAGGGGGTTTGGAAACACCATATATTTT.

J is TRBJ2-7 and V is TRBV7-6; 7 positions agree with TRBD1. Germline assignment: CDR1 SGHVS and CDR2 FNYEAQ. The CDR3 consists of 15 residues. The J segment lost 5 bases and the V segment lost 4 bases, leaving 11 bases of the junction unmatched. In nucleotides, the CDR3 is TGTGCCAGCAGCTCACGACAGGGAGCGAGCAACGAGCAGTACTTC. This gives the protein CASSSRQGASNEQYF.